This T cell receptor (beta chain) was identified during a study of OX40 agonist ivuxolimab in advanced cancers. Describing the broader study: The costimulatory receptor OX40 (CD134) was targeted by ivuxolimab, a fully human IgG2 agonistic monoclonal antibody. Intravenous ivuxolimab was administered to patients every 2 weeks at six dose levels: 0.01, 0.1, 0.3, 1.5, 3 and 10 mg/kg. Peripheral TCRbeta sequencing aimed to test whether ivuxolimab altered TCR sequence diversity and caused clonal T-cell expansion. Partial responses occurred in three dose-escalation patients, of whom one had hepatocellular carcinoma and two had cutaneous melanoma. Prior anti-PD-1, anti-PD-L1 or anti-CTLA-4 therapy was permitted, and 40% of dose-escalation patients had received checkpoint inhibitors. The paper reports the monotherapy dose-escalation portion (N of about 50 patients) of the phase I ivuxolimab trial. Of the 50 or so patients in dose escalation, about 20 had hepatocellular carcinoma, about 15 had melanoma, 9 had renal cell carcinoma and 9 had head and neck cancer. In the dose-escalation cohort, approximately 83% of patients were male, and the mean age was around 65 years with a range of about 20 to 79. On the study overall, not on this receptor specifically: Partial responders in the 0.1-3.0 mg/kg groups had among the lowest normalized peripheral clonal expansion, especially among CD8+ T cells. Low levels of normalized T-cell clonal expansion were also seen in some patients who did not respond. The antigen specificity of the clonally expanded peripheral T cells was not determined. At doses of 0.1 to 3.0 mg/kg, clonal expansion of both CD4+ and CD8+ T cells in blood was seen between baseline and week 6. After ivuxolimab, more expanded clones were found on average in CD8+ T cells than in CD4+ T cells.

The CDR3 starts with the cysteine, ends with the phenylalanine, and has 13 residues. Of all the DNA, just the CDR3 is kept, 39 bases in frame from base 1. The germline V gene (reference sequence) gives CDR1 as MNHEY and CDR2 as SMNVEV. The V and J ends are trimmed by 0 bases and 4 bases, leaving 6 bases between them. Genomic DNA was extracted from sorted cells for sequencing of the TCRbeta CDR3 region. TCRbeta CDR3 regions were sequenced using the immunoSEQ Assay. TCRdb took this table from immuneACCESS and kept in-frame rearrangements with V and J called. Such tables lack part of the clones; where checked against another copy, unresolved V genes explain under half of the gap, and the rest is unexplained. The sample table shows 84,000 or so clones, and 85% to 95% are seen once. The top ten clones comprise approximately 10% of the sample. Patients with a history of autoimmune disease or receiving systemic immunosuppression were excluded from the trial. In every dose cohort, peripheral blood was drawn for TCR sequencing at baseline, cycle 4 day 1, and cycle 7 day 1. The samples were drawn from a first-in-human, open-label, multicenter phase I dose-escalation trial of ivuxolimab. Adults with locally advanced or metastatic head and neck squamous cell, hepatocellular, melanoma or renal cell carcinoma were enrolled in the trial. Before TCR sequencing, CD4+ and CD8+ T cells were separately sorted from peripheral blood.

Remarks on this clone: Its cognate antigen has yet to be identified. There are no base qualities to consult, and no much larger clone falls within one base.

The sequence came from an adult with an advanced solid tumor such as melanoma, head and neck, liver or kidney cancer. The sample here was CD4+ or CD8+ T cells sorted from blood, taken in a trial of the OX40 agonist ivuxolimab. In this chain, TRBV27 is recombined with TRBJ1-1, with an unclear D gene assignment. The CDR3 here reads CASSLSRFTEAFF. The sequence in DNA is TGTGCCAGCAGTTTATCGCGGTTCACTGAAGCTTTCTTT.